A single sample is the source of the 20 T cell receptor beta chains below, sequenced in a study of shared clonotypes between healthy human individuals. Clones were read by immunoSEQ multiplex PCR, and TCRdb kept only the in-frame ones, dropping some. The sample lists around 1.5 million clones; 95% to 99% were seen once. The sample was naive CD4+ T cells sorted from blood. Subset reported: CD45RA+ positively selected. The receptors were sampled from a man aged 25 to 45 in good health.

Here the CDR3 reads CASSRDRYSGNTIYF. In nucleotides, the CDR3 is TGTGCCAGCAGCAGGGACCGCTACTCTGGAAACACCATATATTTT. The J gene is TRBJ1-3, the V gene TRBV9, with TRBD1 as a possible D gene (5 bases). CDR1 and CDR2 (germline): SGDLS, YYNGEE. This CDR3 comprises 15 residues. V was trimmed by 4 bases and J by 0 bases, leaving 11 bases between them.

In the case of this clone: This specimen includes other DNA sequences encoding the same CDR3. The chain recombines TRBV7-2 with TRBJ2-7, with unresolved D. Trimming shortened V by 4 bases and J by 2 bases, and 6 bases separated the two germline ends. This CDR3 has 12 residues. The germline V gene has CDR1 SGHTA and CDR2 FQGNSA. This CDR3 reads CASSSTPYEQYF. CDR3 nucleotides: TGTGCCAGCAGCTCGACTCCCTACGAGCAGTACTTC.

This sequence joins TRBV18 and TRBJ2-1; 7 nucleotides line up with TRBD2. Germline V gene data show CDR1 as KGHSH and CDR2 as LQKENI. CDR3 length: 13 residues. The V gene end was trimmed by 6 bases and the J gene end by 5 bases; junction bases not matched to a gene: 4. The CDR3 loop reads CASSRTSDNEQFF. CDR3 sequence (DNA): TGTGCCAGCTCCCGAACTAGCGACAATGAGCAGTTCTTC.

The chain has TRBV28 and TRBJ2-3; 7 nucleotides line up with TRBD2. Germline CDR1 is MDHEN and CDR2 is SYDVKM. CDR3 size: 18 residues. The J segment lost 2 bases and the V segment lost 1 base, leaving 12 bases of the junction unmatched. Here the CDR3 DNA reads TGTGCCAGCAGTTTATCCCGTGGGGAGGGCCAGATCACAGATACGCAGTATTTT. Protein sequence: CASSLSRGEGQITDTQYF.

The chain couples TRBV6-1 to TRBJ2-1; 13 bases agree with TRBD2. The CDR3 has 14 residues. Germline values: CDR1 MNHNS, CDR2 SASEGT. V lost 4 bases to trimming and J lost 9 bases; unmatched junction nucleotides: 3. This CDR3 reads CASSGTSGSSEQFF. CDR3 nucleotides: TGTGCCAGCAGTGGGACTAGCGGGAGTAGTGAGCAGTTCTTC.

The V call is TRBV6-6, the J call TRBJ1-1; D not resolved. The V and J ends lost 0 bases and 4 bases respectively, with 12 bases between them. The CDR3 covers 15 residues. The germline V gene encodes CDR1 MNHNY and CDR2 SVGAGI (reference sequence). The CDR3 DNA reads TGTGCCAGCAGTTACTCAGCTTGGGGAGGCACTGAAGCTTTCTTT. It translates to CASSYSAWGGTEAFF.

The V gene is TRBV10-2, the J gene TRBJ2-5; D perhaps matches TRBD2 (6 bases). The CDR3 loop spans 14 amino acids. Trimming cost V 4 bases and J 3 bases, with 12 bases left between them. Germline V gene sequence: CDR1 WSHSY, CDR2 SAAADI. CDR3 DNA sequence: TGCGCCAGCAGTGTAGCGGACCTTAAAGAGACCCAGTACTTC. Amino acid sequence: CASSVADLKETQYF.

The chain recombines TRBV5-4 with TRBJ1-1, with D unclear. Per the germline V gene, CDR1 is SGHNT and CDR2 is YYREEE (reference sequence). The CDR3 contains 13 residues. Trimming took off 2 bases at V and 1 base at J, with 6 bases between the two ends. The CDR3 loop is CASSLTENTEAFF. The CDR3 nucleotides read TGTGCCAGCAGCTTAACAGAGAACACTGAAGCTTTCTTT.

The J gene is TRBJ2-7, the V gene TRBV6-5; possible D gene TRBD1, 5 bases. V dropped 0 bases and J dropped 3 bases, with 12 bases sitting between them. This CDR3 region has 15 residues. Germline V gives CDR1 MNHEY, CDR2 SVGAGI. CDR3 DNA: TGTGCCAGCAGTTACTCATCAGGGATCGGCTACGAGCAGTACTTC. This encodes CASSYSSGIGYEQYF.

The chain links TRBV5-1 to TRBJ2-7, with a weak D call TRBD2 (6 bases). Germline lookup yields CDR1 SGHRS and CDR2 YFSETQ. The ends were cut back, 2 bases at V and 0 bases at J, with 21 bases in the middle. This CDR3 is built from 18 residues. This CDR3 is CASSLGRFRLDLSYEQYF. CDR3 nucleotides: TGCGCCAGCAGCTTAGGTCGTTTCCGACTAGATCTCTCCTACGAGCAGTACTTC.

The chain carries TRBV7-9 and TRBJ2-7, with D unresolved. Germline CDR1 reads SEHNR; CDR2 reads FQNEAQ (reference sequence). The CDR3 extends over 13 amino acids. The ends were cut back, 3 bases at V and 4 bases at J, with 10 bases in the middle. DNA for the CDR3: TGTGCCAGCAGCTTTGATCCCCATTACGAGCAGTACTTC. Amino acid sequence: CASSFDPHYEQYF.

This rearrangement joins TRBV7-7 to TRBJ2-2; D perhaps matches TRBD2 (6 bases). V dropped 7 bases and J dropped 10 bases, with 16 bases sitting between them. This CDR3 comprises 13 residues. The germline V gene has CDR1 SSHAT and CDR2 FNYEAQ (reference sequence). CDR3 loop: CASNPGLGSELFF. CDR3 DNA: TGTGCCAGCAACCCGGGACTGGGGTCGGAGCTGTTTTTT.

The V and J genes are TRBV5-6 and TRBJ1-5, with D possibly being TRBD1 (5 bases). This CDR3 region has 14 residues. Per the germline V gene, CDR1 is SGHDT and CDR2 is YYEEEE. The germline V and J ends were trimmed by 1 base and 5 bases, with 10 bases remaining between them. The CDR3 here is CASSLRGSHQPQHF. The CDR3 DNA sequence: TGTGCCAGCAGCTTGAGGGGTTCCCATCAGCCCCAGCATTTT.

The V and J genes are TRBV5-1 and TRBJ2-5; D is unresolved. Germline CDR1 reads SGHRS; CDR2 reads YFSETQ. Trimming left V 0 bases short and J 5 bases short, with 11 bases between. The CDR3 totals 14 residues. In nucleotides, the CDR3 is TGCGCCAGCAGCTTGGGGTGGGGTTGGGAGACCCAGTACTTC. As protein: CASSLGWGWETQYF.

Points on this clone: Relative to the germline gene, one junction end is altered; a read error may explain this. This sequence joins TRBV6-5 and TRBJ2-1; 12 bases line up with TRBD2. CDR3 length: 14 amino acids. The germline gives CDR1 MNHEY, CDR2 SVGAGI. CDR3 DNA sequence: TGTGCCAGCAGTGGACTAGCGGGATACAGTGAGCAGTTCTTC. Amino acids: CASSGLAGYSEQFF.

The chain is built from TRBV29-1 and TRBJ2-3; 8 bases match TRBD1. The CDR3 is 14 amino acids. Germline V gives CDR1 SQVTM, CDR2 ANQGSEA. The CDR3 reads CSMKQGVSTDTQYF. For the CDR3, the DNA is TGCAGTATGAAACAGGGGGTGTCCACAGATACGCAGTATTTT.

The rearrangement joins TRBV27 to TRBJ2-7, with D perhaps matching TRBD2 (5 bases). CDR3 length: 16 residues. Germline V gene data show CDR1 as MNHEY and CDR2 as SMNVEV (reference sequence). With 3 bases removed from V and 3 bases from J, the gap between germline ends came to 18 bases. The DNA of the CDR3 is TGTGCCAGCAGTTTTATGTCTTCGGGGAGACACTACGAGCAGTACTTC. Its translation is CASSFMSSGRHYEQYF.

J is TRBJ2-7 and V is TRBV6-5, with no clear D. The germline CDR1 and CDR2 sequences are MNHEY and SVGAGI. The CDR3 is 15 residues long. V was shortened by 2 bases and J by 0 bases, with 11 bases between the two germline ends. CDR3 nucleotide sequence: TGTGCCAGCAGTTACCTTTCGGGCGGCTCCTACGAGCAGTACTTC. Its protein product is CASSYLSGGSYEQYF.

This clone was detected only once. The chain couples TRBV5-1 to TRBJ2-1, with no clear D. The V gene lost 5 bases and the J gene lost 4 bases, with 7 bases spanning the gap. CDR1 SGHRS and CDR2 YFSETQ come from the germline V gene. CDR3 length: 12 amino acids. The CDR3 sequence: CASSTTYNEQFF. CDR3 nucleotide sequence: TGCGCCAGCAGTACGACTTACAATGAGCAGTTCTTC. Complete variable domain (other parts from reference TRBV5-1 and TRBJ2-1): KAGVTQTPRYLIKTRGQQVTLSCSPISGHRSVSWYQQTPGQGLQFLFEYFSETQRNKGNFPGRFSGRQFSNSRSEMNVSTLELGDSALYLCASSTTYNEQFFGPGTRLTVL.

As to this clone: Other DNA sequences in this sample translate to the same CDR3. J is TRBJ2-2 and V is TRBV5-1; D is possibly TRBD1 (6 bases). Trimming cost V 2 bases and J 6 bases, with 8 bases left between them. Germline V lookup: CDR1 SGHRS, CDR2 YFSETQ. The CDR3 is 13 amino acids. The CDR3 region is CASSLQGPGELFF. The CDR3 DNA reads TGCGCCAGCAGCTTACAGGGTCCCGGGGAGCTGTTTTTT. The complete variable domain, with remaining parts taken from reference TRBV5-1 and TRBJ2-2, reads KAGVTQTPRYLIKTRGQQVTLSCSPISGHRSVSWYQQTPGQGLQFLFEYFSETQRNKGNFPGRFSGRQFSNSRSEMNVSTLELGDSALYLCASSLQGPGELFFGEGSRLTVL.